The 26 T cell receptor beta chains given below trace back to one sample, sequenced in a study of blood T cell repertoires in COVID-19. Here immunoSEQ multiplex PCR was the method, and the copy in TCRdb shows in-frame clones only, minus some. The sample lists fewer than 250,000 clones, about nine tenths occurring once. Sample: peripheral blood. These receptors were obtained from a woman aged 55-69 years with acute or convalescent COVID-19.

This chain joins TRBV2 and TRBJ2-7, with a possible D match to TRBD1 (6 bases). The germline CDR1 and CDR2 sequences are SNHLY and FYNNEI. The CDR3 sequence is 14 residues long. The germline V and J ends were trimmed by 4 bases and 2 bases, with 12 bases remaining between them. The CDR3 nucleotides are TGTGCCAGCAGTGGACCACAGGGACCCTACGAGCAGTACTTC. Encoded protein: CASSGPQGPYEQYF. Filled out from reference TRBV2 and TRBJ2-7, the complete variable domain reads EPEVTQTPSHQVTQMGQEVILRCVPISNHLYFYWYRQILGQKVEFLVSFYNNEISEKSEIFDDQFSVERPDGSNFTLKIRSTKLEDSAMYFCASSGPQGPYEQYFGPGTRLTVT.

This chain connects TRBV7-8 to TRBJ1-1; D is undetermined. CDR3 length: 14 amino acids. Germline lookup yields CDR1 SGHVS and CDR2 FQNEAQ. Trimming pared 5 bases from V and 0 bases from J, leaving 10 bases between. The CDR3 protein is CASSPKALNTEAFF. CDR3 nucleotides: TGTGCCAGCAGCCCAAAAGCTCTGAACACTGAAGCTTTCTTT. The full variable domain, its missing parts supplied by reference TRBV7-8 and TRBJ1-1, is GAGVSQSPRYKVAKRGQDVALRCDPISGHVSLFWYQQALGQGPEFLTYFQNEAQLDKSGLPSDRFFAERPEGSVSTLKIQRTQQEDSAVYLCASSPKALNTEAFFGQGTRLTVV.

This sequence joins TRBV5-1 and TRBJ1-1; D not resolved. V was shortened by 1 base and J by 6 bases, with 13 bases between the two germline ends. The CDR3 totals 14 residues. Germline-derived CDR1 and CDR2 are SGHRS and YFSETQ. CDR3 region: CASSLLGDTAEAFF. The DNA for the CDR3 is TGCGCCAGCAGCTTGTTGGGTGACACCGCTGAAGCTTTCTTT.

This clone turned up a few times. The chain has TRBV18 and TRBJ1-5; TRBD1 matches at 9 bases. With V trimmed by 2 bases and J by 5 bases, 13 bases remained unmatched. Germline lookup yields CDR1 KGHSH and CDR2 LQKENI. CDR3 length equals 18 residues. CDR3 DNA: TGTGCCAGCTCACCATTAGGATCTATTAGGACAGGGGATCAGCCCCAGCATTTT. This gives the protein CASSPLGSIRTGDQPQHF.

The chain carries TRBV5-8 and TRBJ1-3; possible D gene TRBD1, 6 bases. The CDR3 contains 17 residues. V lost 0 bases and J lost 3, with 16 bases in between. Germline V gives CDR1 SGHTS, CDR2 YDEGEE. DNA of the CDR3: TGTGCCAGCAGCTTGGGACAGGTCCCCGTGGGTGGAAACACCATATATTTT. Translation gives CASSLGQVPVGGNTIYF.

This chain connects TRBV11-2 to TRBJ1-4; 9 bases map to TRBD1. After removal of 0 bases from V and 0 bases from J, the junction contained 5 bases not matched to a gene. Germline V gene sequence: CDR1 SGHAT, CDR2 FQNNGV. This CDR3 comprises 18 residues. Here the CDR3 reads CASSLDGTGYPTNEKLFF. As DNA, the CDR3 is TGTGCCAGCAGCTTAGACGGGACAGGGTACCCAACTAATGAAAAACTGTTTTTT.

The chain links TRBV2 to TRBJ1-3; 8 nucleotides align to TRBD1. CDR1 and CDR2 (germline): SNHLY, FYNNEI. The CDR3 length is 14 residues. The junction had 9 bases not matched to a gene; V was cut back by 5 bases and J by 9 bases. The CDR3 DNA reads TGTGCCAGCAGTCGACAGGGGCTACAGGCCACCATATATTTT. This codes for CASSRQGLQATIYF.

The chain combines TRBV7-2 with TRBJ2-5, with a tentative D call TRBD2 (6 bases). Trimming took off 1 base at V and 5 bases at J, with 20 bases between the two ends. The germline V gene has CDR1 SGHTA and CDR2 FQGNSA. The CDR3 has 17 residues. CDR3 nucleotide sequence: TGTGCCAGCAGCTTAGTAGTTGGTAGGGCCCGGGGGGAGACCCAGTACTTC. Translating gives CASSLVVGRARGETQYF.

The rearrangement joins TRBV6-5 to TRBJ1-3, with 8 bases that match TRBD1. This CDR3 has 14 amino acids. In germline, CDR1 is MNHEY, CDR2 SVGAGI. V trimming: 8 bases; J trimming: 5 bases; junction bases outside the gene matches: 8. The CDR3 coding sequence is TGTGCCAGCGCCGTGACAGGGGCGAGAAACACCATATATTTT. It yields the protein CASAVTGARNTIYF.

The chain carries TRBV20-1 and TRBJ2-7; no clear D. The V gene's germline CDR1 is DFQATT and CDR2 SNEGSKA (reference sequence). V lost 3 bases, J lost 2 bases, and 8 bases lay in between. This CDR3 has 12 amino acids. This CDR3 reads CSASSRAYEQYF. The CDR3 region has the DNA TGCAGTGCTAGTAGCCGGGCCTACGAGCAGTACTTC.

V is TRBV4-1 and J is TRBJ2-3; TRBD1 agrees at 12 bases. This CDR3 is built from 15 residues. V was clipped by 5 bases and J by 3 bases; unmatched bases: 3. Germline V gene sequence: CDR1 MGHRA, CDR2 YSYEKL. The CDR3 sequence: CASSKGQGATDTQYF. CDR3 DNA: TGCGCCAGCAGCAAGGGACAGGGGGCAACAGATACGCAGTATTTT.

The CDR3 DNA follows: TGTGCCAGTAGTATAGATCGGGGGGCAGGGTCAGGAGAGACCCAGTACTTC. It is translated as CASSIDRGAGSGETQYF. The rearrangement uses TRBV19 and TRBJ2-5; D is possibly TRBD2 (7 bases). With 0 bases removed from V and 4 bases from J, the gap between germline ends came to 18 bases. Germline V gene lookup returns CDR1 LNHDA and CDR2 SQIVND (reference sequence). The CDR3 covers 17 residues.

The CDR3 reads CASSLGRGSYGYTF. For the CDR3, the DNA is TGTGCCAGCAGCTTGGGGAGGGGATCCTATGGCTACACCTTC. V is TRBV13 and J is TRBJ1-2; D is possibly TRBD1 (5 bases). CDR1 and CDR2 from the germline V gene are PRHDT and FYEKMQ (reference sequence). Between the trimmed V and J ends, which lost 3 bases and 4 bases, there was a span of 12 bases. The CDR3 is 14 residues long. Filled out from reference TRBV13 and TRBJ1-2, the complete variable domain reads AAGVIQSPRHLIKEKRETATLKCYPIPRHDTVYWYQQGPGQDPQFLISFYEKMQSDKGSIPDRFSAQQFSDYHSELNMSSLELGDSALYFCASSLGRGSYGYTFGSGTRLTVV.

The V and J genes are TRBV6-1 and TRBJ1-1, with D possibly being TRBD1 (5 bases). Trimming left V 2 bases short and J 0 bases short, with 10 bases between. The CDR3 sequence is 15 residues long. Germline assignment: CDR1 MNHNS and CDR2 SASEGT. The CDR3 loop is CASSETGLMNTEAFF. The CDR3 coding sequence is TGTGCCAGCAGTGAAACGGGACTGATGAACACTGAAGCTTTCTTT.

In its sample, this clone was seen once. The CDR3 sequence: CASSRTGPGYSNQPQHF. The DNA for the CDR3 is TGTGCCAGCAGTCGGACAGGCCCAGGATATAGCAATCAGCCCCAGCATTTT. The J gene is TRBJ1-5, the V gene TRBV6-6; 7 positions agree with TRBD1. The CDR3 is 17 residues long. V lost 5 bases to trimming and J lost 0 bases; unmatched junction nucleotides: 10. Per germline, CDR1 MNHNY and CDR2 SVGAGI (reference sequence).

In DNA form, the CDR3 reads TGTGCCAGCAGCTTTTTGTCCGGGACAGGGGCCGGCTACACCTTC. Its translation: CASSFLSGTGAGYTF. The genes are TRBV5-4 and TRBJ1-2, with TRBD1 identical over 10 bases. The CDR3 contains 15 residues. J lost 8 bases, V lost 2 bases, and 9 bases had no gene match. Per the germline V gene, CDR1 is SGHNT and CDR2 is YYREEE (reference sequence). Using reference TRBV5-4 and TRBJ1-2 for the parts outside the CDR3, the full variable domain is ETGVTQSPTHLIKTRGQQVTLRCSSQSGHNTVSWYQQALGQGPQFIFQYYREEENGRGNFPPRFSGLQFPNYSSELNVNALELDDSALYLCASSFLSGTGAGYTFGSGTRLTVV.

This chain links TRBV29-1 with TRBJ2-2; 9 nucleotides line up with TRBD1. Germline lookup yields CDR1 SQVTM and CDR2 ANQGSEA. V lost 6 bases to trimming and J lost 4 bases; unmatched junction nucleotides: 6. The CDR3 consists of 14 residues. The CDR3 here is CSVAGTGITGELFF. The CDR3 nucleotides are TGCAGCGTCGCCGGGACAGGGATCACCGGGGAGCTGTTTTTT.

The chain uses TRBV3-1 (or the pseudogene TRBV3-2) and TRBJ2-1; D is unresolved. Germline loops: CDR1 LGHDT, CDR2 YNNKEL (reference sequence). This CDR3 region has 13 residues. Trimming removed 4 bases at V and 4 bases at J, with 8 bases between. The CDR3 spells CASSRYPYNEQFF. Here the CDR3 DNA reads TGTGCCAGCAGCCGCTACCCTTACAATGAGCAGTTCTTC.

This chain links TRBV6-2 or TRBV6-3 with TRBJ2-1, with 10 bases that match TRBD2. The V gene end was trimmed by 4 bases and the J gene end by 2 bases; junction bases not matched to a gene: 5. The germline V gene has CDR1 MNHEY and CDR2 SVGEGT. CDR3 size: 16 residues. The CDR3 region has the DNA TGTGCCAGCAGTTCCGCCGGGACTAGCGCCTACAATGAGCAGTTCTTC. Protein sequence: CASSSAGTSAYNEQFF.

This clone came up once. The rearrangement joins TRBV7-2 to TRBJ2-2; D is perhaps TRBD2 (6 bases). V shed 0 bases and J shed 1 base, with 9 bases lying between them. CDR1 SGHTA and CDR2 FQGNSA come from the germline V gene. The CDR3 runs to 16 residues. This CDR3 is CASSLAASENTGELFF. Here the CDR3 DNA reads TGTGCCAGCAGCTTAGCGGCTAGCGAGAACACCGGGGAGCTGTTTTTT.

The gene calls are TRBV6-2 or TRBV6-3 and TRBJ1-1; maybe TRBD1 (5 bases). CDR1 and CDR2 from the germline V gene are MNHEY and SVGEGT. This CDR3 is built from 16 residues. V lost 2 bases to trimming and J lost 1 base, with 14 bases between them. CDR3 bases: TGTGCCAGCAGTTACGGGTGGGGCATGGCGAACACTGAAGCTTTCTTT. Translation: CASSYGWGMANTEAFF.

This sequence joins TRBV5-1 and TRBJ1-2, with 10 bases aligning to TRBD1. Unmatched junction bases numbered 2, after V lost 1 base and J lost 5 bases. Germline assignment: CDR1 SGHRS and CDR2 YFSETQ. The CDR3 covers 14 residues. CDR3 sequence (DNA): TGCGCCAGCAGCTTGTCGGGACAGGGGTATGGCTACACCTTC. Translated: CASSLSGQGYGYTF.

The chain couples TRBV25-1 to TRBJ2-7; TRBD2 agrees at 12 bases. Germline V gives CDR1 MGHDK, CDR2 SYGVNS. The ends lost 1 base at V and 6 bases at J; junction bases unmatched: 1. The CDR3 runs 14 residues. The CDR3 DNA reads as TGTGCCAGCAGTGAATTGACTAGCGGGAGCGAGCAGTACTTC. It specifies CASSELTSGSEQYF.

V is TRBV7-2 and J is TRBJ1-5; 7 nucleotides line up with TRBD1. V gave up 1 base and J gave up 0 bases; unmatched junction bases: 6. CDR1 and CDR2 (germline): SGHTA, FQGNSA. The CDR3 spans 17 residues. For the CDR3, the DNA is TGTGCCAGCAGCTTAGGGGCAGGGGGTTATAGCAATCAGCCCCAGCATTTT. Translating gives CASSLGAGGYSNQPQHF.

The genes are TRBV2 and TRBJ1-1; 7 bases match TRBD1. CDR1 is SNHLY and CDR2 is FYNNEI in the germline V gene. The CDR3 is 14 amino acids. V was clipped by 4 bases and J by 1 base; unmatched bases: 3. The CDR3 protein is CASSVEGANTEAFF. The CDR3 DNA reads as TGTGCCAGCAGTGTCGAGGGGGCGAACACTGAAGCTTTCTTT.

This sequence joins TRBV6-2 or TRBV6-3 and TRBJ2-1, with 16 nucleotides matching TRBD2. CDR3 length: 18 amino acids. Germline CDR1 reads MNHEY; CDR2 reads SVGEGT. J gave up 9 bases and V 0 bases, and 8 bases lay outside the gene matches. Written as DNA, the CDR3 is TGTGCCAGCAGTTACTCGGGACTAGCGGGAGGGCCTGGGGCTGAGCAGTTCTTC. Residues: CASSYSGLAGGPGAEQFF.